These 14 T cell receptor beta chains originate from one sample sequenced in a study of cytomegalovirus exposure and HLA in healthy donors. It was with 60 Vbeta and 13 Jbeta primers that the PCR ran. TCRdb keeps only in-frame clones here, not all; method: immunoSEQ multiplex PCR. The repertoire table contains under 250,000 clones. Sequencing was carried out using PBMCs. The source is a girl aged 2-10 years in good health and CMV-seropositive.

J is TRBJ2-1 and V is TRBV10-3; 11 bases match TRBD1. J gave up 14 bases and V 2 bases, and 8 bases lay outside the gene matches. The CDR3 contains 14 residues. CDR1 is ENHRY, CDR2 SYGVKD, per germline. In DNA, the CDR3 is TGTGCCATCAGTGAGGGACGGGACAGGGGGATCGAGTTCTTC. Its protein product is CAISEGRDRGIEFF.

CDR3 nucleotides: TGCAGCGTTGACTGGGGGGTTAACACTGAAGCTTTCTTT. It is translated as CSVDWGVNTEAFF. V usage is TRBV29-1 and J usage is TRBJ1-1; D is perhaps TRBD1 (5 bases). V lost 3 bases, J lost 2 bases, and 10 bases lay in between. The V gene's germline CDR1 is SQVTM and CDR2 ANQGSEA. The CDR3 totals 13 residues.

V gene TRBV27 combines with J gene TRBJ1-4; the match to TRBD1 covers 9 bases. The V gene end was trimmed by 5 bases and the J gene end by 8 bases; junction bases not matched to a gene: 12. CDR1 and CDR2 (germline): MNHEY, SMNVEV (reference sequence). The CDR3 is 16 residues long. The CDR3 loop reads CASSQVPGQGREKLFF. CDR3 nucleotide sequence: TGTGCCAGCAGTCAGGTCCCGGGACAGGGAAGAGAAAAACTGTTTTTT.

This chain connects TRBV10-1 to TRBJ2-7, with 7 bases matching TRBD1. Germline values: CDR1 WNHNN, CDR2 SYGVQD (reference sequence). The CDR3 has 13 amino acids. Trimming took 3 bases from V and 9 from J; bases not matched to a gene: 8. The CDR3 sequence: CASSDVGGSWQYF. The CDR3 DNA reads TGCGCCAGCAGTGATGTAGGGGGCAGCTGGCAGTACTTC.

The CDR3 DNA reads TGTGCCAGCAGAAGTTATAGATACAATGAGCAGTTCTTC. Translated, it gives CASRSYRYNEQFF. The chain uses TRBV6-5 and TRBJ2-1; the D is unclear. Germline V gene lookup returns CDR1 MNHEY and CDR2 SVGAGI. V lost 6 bases and J lost 4, with 10 bases in between. This CDR3 is 13 amino acids long.

This chain uses TRBV7-9 with TRBJ2-2, with 7 bases identical to TRBD2. Trimming took 2 bases from V and 2 from J; bases not matched to a gene: 2. Germline V lookup: CDR1 SEHNR, CDR2 FQNEAQ (reference sequence). The CDR3 extends over 15 amino acids. Written as DNA, the CDR3 is TGTGCCAGCAGCTTATCTAGCGGAAACACCGGGGAGCTGTTTTTT. It yields the protein CASSLSSGNTGELFF. Full variable domain (remainder filled in from reference TRBV7-9 and TRBJ2-2): DTGVSQNPRHKITKRGQNVTFRCDPISEHNRLYWYRQTLGQGPEFLTYFQNEAQLEKSRLLSDRFSAERPKGSFSTLEIQRTEQGDSAMYLCASSLSSGNTGELFFGEGSRLTVL.

V and J are TRBV21-1 and TRBJ1-2; TRBD1, the table's D call, was not compared with the DNA. TRBV21-1 counts as a pseudogene. The CDR3 has 15 residues. The CDR3 region is CASSTRQALLYGYTF. As DNA, the CDR3 is TGTGCCAGCAGCACCAGACAGGCGCTCCTTTATGGCTACACCTTC.

The genes are TRBV2 and TRBJ2-1, with 10 bases matching TRBD2. Trimming took 6 bases from V and 8 from J; bases not matched to a gene: 10. There are 15 residues in the CDR3. Germline CDR1 reads SNHLY; CDR2 reads FYNNEI. The chain's CDR3 is CASRPTSGTVDEQFF. The CDR3 coding sequence is TGTGCCAGCAGACCCACTAGCGGGACAGTCGATGAGCAGTTCTTC.

J is TRBJ2-1 and V is TRBV7-2; 7 bases agree with TRBD1. Germline values: CDR1 SGHTA, CDR2 FQGNSA. With 5 bases clipped from V and 15 bases from J, the junction kept 13 bases outside the gene matches. The length of the CDR3 is 13 residues. This CDR3 reads CASSQETGPIRFF. The CDR3 DNA reads TGTGCCAGCAGCCAAGAGACAGGGCCCATAAGGTTCTTC.

The J gene is TRBJ1-2, the V gene TRBV29-1; D is undetermined. The CDR3 consists of 11 residues. The ends were cut back, 6 bases at V and 7 bases at J, with 12 bases in the middle. Germline CDR1 and CDR2: SQVTM and ANQGSEA. CDR3 sequence (DNA): TGCAGCGTAGTAGGAGCGAGTGGCTACACCTTC. This codes for CSVVGASGYTF. Complete variable domain (other parts from reference TRBV29-1 and TRBJ1-2): SAVISQKPSRDICQRGTSLTIQCQVDSQVTMMFWYRQQPGQSLTLIATANQGSEATYESGFVIDKFPISRPNLTFSTLTVSNMSPEDSSIYLCSVVGASGYTFGSGTRLTVV.

This chain joins TRBV10-3 and TRBJ2-7; TRBD1 agrees at 8 bases. Germline V gene data show CDR1 as ENHRY and CDR2 as SYGVKD. The CDR3 sequence is 13 residues long. The V gene end was trimmed by 7 bases and the J gene end by 3 bases; junction bases not matched to a gene: 5. CDR3 sequence: CAITGQGNYEQYF. The CDR3 nucleotides are TGTGCCATCACCGGACAGGGAAACTACGAGCAGTACTTC.

This chain links TRBV30 with TRBJ1-5; D gene ambiguous. V lost 0 bases, J lost 5 bases, and 8 bases lay in between. CDR1 is GTSNPN, CDR2 SVGIG, per germline (reference sequence). This CDR3 is built from 13 residues. CDR3 sequence reads: CAWSVGTDQPQHF. The CDR3 bases are TGTGCCTGGAGTGTAGGCACAGATCAGCCCCAGCATTTT.

The V call is TRBV2, the J call TRBJ1-1; D ambiguous. This CDR3 contains 13 residues. Germline loops: CDR1 SNHLY, CDR2 FYNNEI. The CDR3 DNA reads as TGTGCTTCGCAAAGGGAGGAGAACACTGAAGCTTTCTTT. The encoded protein is CASQREENTEAFF.

The rearrangement joins TRBV9 to TRBJ2-2, with D unclear. Trimming stripped 5 bases from V and 8 bases from J, with 16 bases between. CDR3 length equals 14 residues. Germline V gene lookup returns CDR1 SGDLS and CDR2 YYNGEE. CDR3 DNA sequence: TGTGCCAGCAGTAAACTCCCTGAAGCGGGGGAGCTGTTTTTT. This sequence encodes CASSKLPEAGELFF. The variable domain in full, completed from reference TRBV9 and TRBJ2-2, reads DSGVTQTPKHLITATGQRVTLRCSPRSGDLSVYWYQQSLDQGLQFLIQYYNGEERAKGNILERFSAQQFPDLHSELNLSSLELGDSALYFCASSKLPEAGELFFGEGSRLTVL.